The present TCR beta chain was sequenced within a study of blood T cells in healthy people across ages. Per sample, at least 5.5 micrograms of total RNA were extracted. CDR1 is SNHLY, CDR2 FYNNEI, per germline. Unmatched junction bases numbered 5, after V lost 1 base and J lost 3 bases. The CDR3 totals 15 residues. This clonotype was observed a few times. Its antigen is still unknown. General study findings and limits: Strong correlation linked observed beta diversity and percent naive T cells. As age increased, TCR beta diversity per million T cells fell in a roughly linear fashion.

The use of a sample-barcoded 5' primer and a J-beta primer mix characterized a second PCR of roughly 7 to 11 cycles. TCRdb processed the 5' RACE reads anew with MiXCR; each CDR3 protein has one entry. The data show roughly 1.6 million distinct CDR3 sequences, around 35% seen once. The source of this sequence is a woman aged 25 to 39 in good health. The sequenced material came from blood. The chain carries TRBV2 and TRBJ2-7, with 8 bases fitting TRBD1. The CDR3 here is CASSEGQGIDYEQYF. CDR3 DNA: TGTGCCAGCAGTGAAGGACAGGGGATCGACTACGAGCAGTACTTC.